Sequencing of this T cell receptor (beta chain) was carried out in a study of T-cell memory formation after mild COVID-19. Study-level background: Each donor largely had its own TCR clusters. General observations from the study: Shrinking CD4+ clones were chiefly CM and EM; CD8+ ones were chiefly EMRA.

Each CDR3 protein is one row after TCRdb ran MiXCR on the 5' RACE reads. Of about 410,000 distinct CDR3 sequences detected, less than 25% appear once; the ten largest clones hold about an eighth. V lost 3 bases to trimming and J lost 0 bases, with 10 bases between them. CDR1 is SGDLS and CDR2 is YYNGEE in the germline V gene. CDR3 length: 14 amino acids. Turning to this clonotype: Its target is unknown.

The receptor comes from an adult woman who had mild COVID-19 (a few samples of this study predate the infection). Cell type and time point are not known. The sample comprised PBMCs or a T cell subset sorted from them (not recorded which). This chain joins TRBV9 and TRBJ2-7, with a weak D call TRBD1 (6 bases). CDR3 DNA sequence: TGTGCCAGCAGCGGAACAGGGAACTCCTACGAGCAGTACTTC. It is translated as CASSGTGNSYEQYF.